Following are 20 T cell receptor beta chains from one sample sequenced in a study of response to subunit inactivated influenza vaccine. MiXCR, applied by TCRdb to the RT-PCR reads, yields one record per CDR3 protein. This repertoire shows hundreds of thousands of distinct CDR3 sequences, 15% to 20% found once; its top ten account for 2.5% to 3.5%. Sequences were derived from CD4+ T cells sorted from PBMCs, sampled around 25 months after vaccination. These receptors came from a man aged 50 to 69 who received an inactivated influenza vaccine.

This CDR3 reads CSARGAGSEGSPLHF. CDR3 DNA sequence: TGCAGTGCTAGAGGAGCCGGGTCGGAGGGTTCACCCCTCCACTTT. J is TRBJ1-6 and V is TRBV20-1; D gene uncertain. From germline, CDR1 is DFQATT and CDR2 SNEGSKA (reference sequence). This CDR3 contains 15 residues. V was trimmed by 1 base and J by 9 bases, leaving 16 bases between them.

The chain links TRBV20-1 to TRBJ1-1; D may be TRBD1 (5 bases). The CDR3 consists of 14 residues. V was clipped by 0 bases and J by 2 bases, with 10 bases between them. CDR1 and CDR2 (germline): DFQATT, SNEGSKA (reference sequence). CDR3 amino acids: CSARDQGRNTEAFF. CDR3 DNA sequence: TGCAGTGCTAGAGATCAGGGCCGAAACACTGAAGCTTTCTTT.

This chain connects TRBV2 to TRBJ2-1; TRBD2 matches 9 bases. Germline V gene lookup returns CDR1 SNHLY and CDR2 FYNNEI. The J segment lost 0 bases and the V segment lost 6 bases, leaving 6 bases of the junction unmatched. The CDR3 consists of 16 residues. DNA for the CDR3: TGTGCCAGCAGCACACTAGCGGGCCCCTCCTACAATGAGCAGTTCTTC. It is translated as CASSTLAGPSYNEQFF.

This clonotype was counted a few times. The chain joins TRBV20-1 to TRBJ2-3, with 14 bases identical to TRBD2. Per the germline V gene, CDR1 is DFQATT and CDR2 is SNEGSKA (reference sequence). After removal of 5 bases from V and 4 bases from J, the junction contained 11 bases not matched to a gene. CDR3 length: 17 residues. The CDR3 reads CSAQGTSGGVGADTQYF. Written as DNA, the CDR3 is TGCAGTGCTCAAGGGACTAGCGGGGGTGTAGGCGCAGATACGCAGTATTTT.

This clonotype was counted only a few times. J is TRBJ2-3 and V is TRBV18, with a possible D match to TRBD2 (6 bases). The V and J ends lost 3 bases and 4 bases respectively, with 14 bases between them. This CDR3 is 15 amino acids long. From germline, CDR1 is KGHSH and CDR2 LQKENI. The CDR3 region has the DNA TGTGCCAGCTCACCGAGCGGGCCCCCTCCAGATACGCAGTATTTT. Encoded protein: CASSPSGPPPDTQYF.

The chain couples TRBV5-1 to TRBJ2-3, with D perhaps TRBD1 or TRBD2 (5 bases each). The CDR3 runs to 16 residues. Between the trimmed V and J ends, which lost 1 base and 6 bases, there was a span of 18 bases. Germline V gene sequence: CDR1 SGHRS, CDR2 YFSETQ. The CDR3: CASSLLDTGRADTQYF. The CDR3 region has the DNA TGCGCCAGCAGCTTGTTGGACACCGGGCGGGCGGATACGCAGTATTTT.

This clonotype appeared a few times. This chain joins TRBV6-5 and TRBJ1-2; D remains unclear. V gave up 2 bases and J gave up 6 bases, with 19 bases separating them. Germline lookup yields CDR1 MNHEY and CDR2 SVGAGI. The length of the CDR3 is 16 residues. CDR3 sequence (DNA): TGTGCCAGCAGTTACACCTGGACCCCGAAAGACGATGGCTACACCTTC. Translated: CASSYTWTPKDDGYTF.

The sample holds a few counts of this clonotype. The rearrangement links TRBV12-3 or TRBV12-4 to TRBJ2-1; D is perhaps TRBD1 or TRBD2 (5 bases each). Trimming stripped 7 bases from V and 7 bases from J, with 20 bases between. This CDR3 is built from 15 residues. In DNA form, the CDR3 reads TGTGCCAGCAACGCACTCCGGGACGCAGCTAATGAGCAGTTCTTC. Protein: CASNALRDAANEQFF.

The V gene is TRBV9, the J gene TRBJ2-1; 8 nucleotides match TRBD2. J lost 8 bases, V lost 4 bases, and 5 bases had no gene match. The germline CDR1 and CDR2 sequences are SGDLS and YYNGEE. This CDR3 contains 13 residues. CDR3 bases: TGTGCCAGCAGCCCTAGGACTAGCCATGAGCAGTTCTTC. It specifies CASSPRTSHEQFF.

Many counts were recorded for this clonotype. An end of the junction does not agree with germline; a read error may underlie this. This chain joins TRBV11-2 and TRBJ1-6, with a weak D call TRBD1 (6 bases). CDR3 length: 14 amino acids. In germline, CDR1 is SGHAT, CDR2 FQNNGV. The CDR3 region has the DNA TGCGCCAGCAGCCTAGGGGGGCCTAATTCACCCCTCCACTTT. Encoded protein: CASSLGGPNSPLHF.

The chain employs TRBV20-1 and TRBJ1-1; the D is unclear. This CDR3 contains 17 residues. Germline CDR1 is DFQATT and CDR2 is SNEGSKA (reference sequence). Trimming left V 1 base short and J 1 base short, with 19 bases between. CDR3 bases: TGCAGTGCTAGAGTAAATTTCCGTGGCCGGAGGAACACTGAAGCTTTCTTT. Translation: CSARVNFRGRRNTEAFF.

Many counts were recorded for this clonotype. The chain joins TRBV20-1 to TRBJ2-5; D may correspond to TRBD1 or TRBD2 (6 bases each). V was trimmed by 6 bases and J by 5 bases, leaving 19 bases between them. This CDR3 comprises 14 residues. Germline V gives CDR1 DFQATT, CDR2 SNEGSKA (reference sequence). This CDR3 is CSARTGALGETQYF. DNA of the CDR3: TGCAGTGCCAGGACGGGGGCCTTGGGGGAGACCCAGTACTTC.

The chain employs TRBV28 and TRBJ2-3; maybe TRBD1 (5 bases). V lost 6 bases and J lost 2, with 15 bases in between. CDR3 length: 15 amino acids. CDR1 is MDHEN, CDR2 SYDVKM, per germline. The CDR3 DNA reads as TGTGCCAGCAGCCGGATACAGGACAACACAGATACGCAGTATTTT. Encoded protein: CASSRIQDNTDTQYF.

This chain links TRBV10-3 with TRBJ2-7; D remains unclear. From germline, CDR1 is ENHRY and CDR2 SYGVKD. Trimming stripped 4 bases from V and 3 bases from J, with 10 bases between. The CDR3 is 13 amino acids. The CDR3 region has the DNA TGTGCCATCAGTGGAGGTCGGATCTACGAGCAGTACTTC. As protein: CAISGGRIYEQYF.

This clonotype was observed a few times. V is TRBV20-1 and J is TRBJ2-5; 11 bases are a match to TRBD2. V dropped 3 bases and J dropped 4; count of bases not matched to a gene: 7. CDR3 length: 15 amino acids. Germline V gives CDR1 DFQATT, CDR2 SNEGSKA (reference sequence). CDR3 coding DNA: TGCAGTGCTAGTACTAGCGGGAGAGGAGTAGAGACCCAGTACTTC. Its protein product is CSASTSGRGVETQYF.

The V gene is TRBV7-2, the J gene TRBJ2-1, with 8 positions matching TRBD2. CDR3 length equals 13 residues. The ends lost 1 base at V and 9 bases at J; junction bases unmatched: 2. Per germline, CDR1 SGHTA and CDR2 FQGNSA. The CDR3 sequence: CASSLVAGLEQFF. CDR3 in DNA: TGTGCCAGCAGCTTAGTAGCGGGGCTTGAGCAGTTCTTC.

The V gene is TRBV10-3, the J gene TRBJ2-7; D gene ambiguous. This CDR3 contains 14 residues. Germline assignment: CDR1 ENHRY and CDR2 SYGVKD. Trimming left V 0 bases short and J 4 bases short, with 10 bases between. Here the CDR3 reads CAISESGKGYEQYF. The CDR3 nucleotides are TGTGCCATCAGTGAGTCGGGGAAAGGATACGAGCAGTACTTC.

A few counts support this clonotype. This rearrangement joins TRBV5-1 to TRBJ2-1; maybe TRBD2 (6 bases). Germline V lookup: CDR1 SGHRS, CDR2 YFSETQ. CDR3 length equals 15 residues. The germline V and J ends were trimmed by 2 bases and 0 bases, with 9 bases remaining between them. The CDR3 reads CASSLQTSSYNEQFF. For the CDR3, the DNA is TGCGCCAGCAGCTTACAGACTAGCTCCTACAATGAGCAGTTCTTC.

This clonotype was counted only a few times. This chain uses TRBV9 with TRBJ1-6; TRBD1 matches 8 bases. The CDR3 consists of 15 residues. Germline V CDR1 and CDR2: SGDLS, YYNGEE. Trimming cost V 3 bases and J 3 bases; bases outside gene matches: 2. The CDR3 here is CASSGTGIYNSPLHF. CDR3 nucleotide sequence: TGTGCCAGCAGCGGGACAGGGATCTATAATTCACCCCTCCACTTT.

Concerning this clonotype: This may arise from a read error, as a much more abundant clone is one base away. The rearrangement joins TRBV12-3 or TRBV12-4 to TRBJ1-1; 8 nucleotides line up with TRBD1. CDR3 size: 14 residues. The V segment lost 6 bases and the J segment 0 bases; nucleotides outside the gene matches: 3. The CDR3 coding sequence is TGTGCCAGCAGGTGGACAGGGATGAACACTGAAGCTTTCTTT. Translation: CASRWTGMNTEAFF.